This T cell receptor beta chain stems from a study of blood T cell repertoires in COVID-19. Trimming cost V 0 bases and J 2 bases, with 12 bases left between them. The germline CDR1 and CDR2 sequences are SGHDT and YYEEEE. The CDR3 is 15 amino acids. Libraries were prepared by immunoSEQ multiplex PCR; TCRdb keeps only in-frame clonotypes and omits some of them. The data show 70,000 to 100,000 clones, with approximately 86% seen just once and 0.95% to 1.5% held by the top ten. Material: peripheral blood. The rearrangement uses TRBV5-6 and TRBJ2-7; D is possibly TRBD1 (6 bases). This receptor was obtained from a man older than 75 with active or convalescent COVID-19. CDR3 sequence: CASSLVPGVTYEQYF. As DNA, the CDR3 is TGTGCCAGCAGCTTGGTCCCAGGGGTTACCTACGAGCAGTACTTC.